Listed here are 7 T cell receptor beta chains from one sample, sequenced in a study of blood T cells in healthy people across ages. The second PCR ran 7 to 11 cycles with a sample-barcoded 5' primer and J-beta primers. TCRdb fed the 5' RACE reads into MiXCR, producing one record per CDR3 protein. Among hundreds of thousands of distinct CDR3 sequences listed, 20% to 25% were seen once. Source material: blood. These receptor sequences come from a man between 65 and 80 years old in good health.

This clonotype has at least ten counts. This chain links TRBV7-3 with TRBJ1-1, with a weak D call TRBD1 (6 bases). This CDR3 is built from 15 residues. The V gene's germline CDR1 is SGHTA and CDR2 FQGTGA. V was clipped by 3 bases and J by 6 bases, with 17 bases between them. The CDR3 nucleotides are TGTGCCAGCAGCTTCTCGGGGGGCGCAGTGGCTGAAGCTTTCTTT. Protein: CASSFSGGAVAEAFF.

V is TRBV28 and J is TRBJ2-7, with 9 bases identical to TRBD1. After removal of 8 bases from V and 3 bases from J, the junction contained 14 bases not matched to a gene. This CDR3 contains 16 residues. Per the germline V gene, CDR1 is MDHEN and CDR2 is SYDVKM. CDR3 residues: CASEEVTGTGLYEQYF. The CDR3 DNA is TGTGCCAGCGAAGAGGTGACCGGGACAGGGCTCTACGAGCAGTACTTC.

The chain couples TRBV5-4 to TRBJ2-7; either TRBD1 or TRBD2 may supply D (5 bases each). Trimming cost V 4 bases and J 5 bases, with 19 bases left between them. CDR3 size: 15 residues. Looked up from germline, CDR1 is SGHNT and CDR2 is YYREEE (reference sequence). DNA for the CDR3: TGTGCCAGCAGCATGACGGGTAGTCGGGGCGACGAGCAGTACTTC. This gives the protein CASSMTGSRGDEQYF.

This rearrangement joins TRBV12-3 or TRBV12-4 to TRBJ2-7; 7 bases match TRBD2. The ends lost 6 bases at V and 0 bases at J; junction bases unmatched: 8. The CDR3 sequence is 15 residues long. The DNA for the CDR3 is TGTGCCAGCAGCTTCGGGAGGTCTAGCTCCTACGAGCAGTACTTC. As protein: CASSFGRSSSYEQYF.

This chain links TRBV20-1 with TRBJ2-1; D not certain. The germline V gene encodes CDR1 DFQATT and CDR2 SNEGSKA (reference sequence). The germline V and J ends were trimmed by 0 bases and 0 bases, with 12 bases remaining between them. This CDR3 comprises 16 residues. The CDR3 bases are TGCAGTGCTAGAGATTCGGGCCTTAGCTCCTACAATGAGCAGTTCTTC. It specifies CSARDSGLSSYNEQFF.

This clonotype appeared once. This chain joins TRBV7-2 and TRBJ2-1; D may correspond to TRBD1 or TRBD2 (6 bases each). The CDR3 is 19 residues long. The V gene's germline CDR1 is SGHTA and CDR2 FQGNSA. With 3 bases removed from V and 3 bases from J, the gap between germline ends came to 24 bases. The CDR3 DNA reads as TGTGCCAGCAGCTTCCCTAAGAGAGGGGGGAAGCAGATCTACAATGAGCAGTTCTTC. It codes for CASSFPKRGGKQIYNEQFF.

This clonotype was counted only a few times. A read error may account for a junction end that differs from germline. The chain couples TRBV24-1 to TRBJ2-7; 7 bases map to TRBD1. This CDR3 comprises 13 residues. CDR1 is KGHDR, CDR2 SFDVKD, per germline. CDR3 region: CATSDLRIGGEFF. DNA for the CDR3: TGTGCCACCAGTGATTTGCGGATAGGGGGCGAGTTCTTC.